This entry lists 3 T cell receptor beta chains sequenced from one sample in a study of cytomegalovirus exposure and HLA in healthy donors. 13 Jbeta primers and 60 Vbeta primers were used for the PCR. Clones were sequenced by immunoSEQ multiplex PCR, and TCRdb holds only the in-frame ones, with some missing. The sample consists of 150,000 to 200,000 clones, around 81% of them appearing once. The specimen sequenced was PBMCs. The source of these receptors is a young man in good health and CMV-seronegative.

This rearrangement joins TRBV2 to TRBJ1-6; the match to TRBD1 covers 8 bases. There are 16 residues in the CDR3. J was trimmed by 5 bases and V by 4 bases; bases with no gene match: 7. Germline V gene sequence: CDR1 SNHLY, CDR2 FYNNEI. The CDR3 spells CASSALGTGNNSPLHF. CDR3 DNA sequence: TGTGCCAGCAGTGCCTTGGGGACAGGCAATAATTCACCCCTCCACTTT. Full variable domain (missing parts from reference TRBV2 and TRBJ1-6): EPEVTQTPSHQVTQMGQEVILRCVPISNHLYFYWYRQILGQKVEFLVSFYNNEISEKSEIFDDQFSVERPDGSNFTLKIRSTKLEDSAMYFCASSALGTGNNSPLHFGNGTRLTVT.

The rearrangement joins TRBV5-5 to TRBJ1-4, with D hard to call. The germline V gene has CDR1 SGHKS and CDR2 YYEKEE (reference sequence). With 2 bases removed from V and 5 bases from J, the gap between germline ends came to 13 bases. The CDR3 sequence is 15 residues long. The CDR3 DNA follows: TGTGCCAGCAGCTTTAGAACCGGGATAAATGAAAAACTGTTTTTT. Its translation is CASSFRTGINEKLFF.

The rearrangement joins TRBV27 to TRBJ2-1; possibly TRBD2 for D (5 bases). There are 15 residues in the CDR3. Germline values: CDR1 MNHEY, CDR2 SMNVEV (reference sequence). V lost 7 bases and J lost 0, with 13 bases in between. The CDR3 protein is CASKPGKSSYNEQFF. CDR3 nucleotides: TGTGCCAGCAAACCGGGAAAGAGCTCCTACAATGAGCAGTTCTTC.